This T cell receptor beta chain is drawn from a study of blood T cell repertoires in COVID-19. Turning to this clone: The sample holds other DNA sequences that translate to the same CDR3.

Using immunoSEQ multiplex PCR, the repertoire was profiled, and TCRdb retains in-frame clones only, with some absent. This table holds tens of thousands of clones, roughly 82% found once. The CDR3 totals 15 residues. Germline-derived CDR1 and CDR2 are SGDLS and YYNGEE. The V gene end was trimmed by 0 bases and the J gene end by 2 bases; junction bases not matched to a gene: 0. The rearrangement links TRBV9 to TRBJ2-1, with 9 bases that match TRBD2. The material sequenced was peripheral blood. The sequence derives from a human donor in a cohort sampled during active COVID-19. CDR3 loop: CASSVGLAAYNEQFF. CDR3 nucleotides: TGTGCCAGCAGCGTAGGACTAGCGGCCTACAATGAGCAGTTCTTC.